The rows below give T cell receptor beta chains drawn from one sample of a study of blood T cell repertoires in COVID-19. The data were produced by immunoSEQ multiplex PCR, yet TCRdb's version contains in-frame clones alone and is incomplete. The sample yields 40,000 to 55,000 clones, about 90% seen once. Sequencing was performed on peripheral blood. Receptor source: a man aged 70 or older with active COVID-19. CDR3s include the opening cysteine and the closing phenylalanine or tryptophan. The D gene is left open where the match is weak. Clone size is given for some rows only: seen once, a few or many times, or a class if the clone is expanded.

CASSAGQGFGYTF	TGTGCCAGCAGTGCGGGACAGGGGTTTGGCTACACCTTC	TRBD1	TRBV2	few	TRBJ1-2
CASSSSTQGQETQYF	TGTGCCAGCAGTTCCTCGACCCAGGGGCAAGAGACCCAGTACTTC	NA	TRBV27	NA	TRBJ2-5
CASSLKAGVNTGELFF	TGTGCCAGCAGTTTAAAAGCGGGGGTAAACACCGGGGAGCTGTTTTTT	TRBD2	TRBV27	NA	TRBJ2-2
CASSEVLAGEYNEQFF	TGTGCCAGCAGTGAAGTCCTAGCGGGGGAGTACAATGAGCAGTTCTTC	TRBD2	TRBV6-1	once	TRBJ2-1
CASSLEQGAGYGYTF	TGTGCCAGCAGCTTAGAGCAGGGGGCGGGCTATGGCTACACCTTC	TRBD1	TRBV7-9	once	TRBJ1-2
CSVDTDTNTEAFF	TGCAGCGTCGATACTGACACAAACACTGAAGCTTTCTTT	NA	TRBV29-1	once	TRBJ1-1
CAWSGGGDEQFF	TGTGCCTGGAGTGGAGGGGGCGATGAGCAGTTCTTC	TRBD1	TRBV30	once	TRBJ2-1
CASSYGQANYGYTF	TGTGCCAGCAGTTATGGACAGGCTAACTATGGCTACACCTTC	TRBD1	TRBV6-5	NA	TRBJ1-2
CASRIGTGSEKLFF	TGTGCCAGTAGGATTGGGACAGGGAGTGAAAAACTGTTTTTT	TRBD1	TRBV19	NA	TRBJ1-4
CASSQDGAITDTQYF	TGTGCCAGCAGCCAAGATGGAGCTATCACAGATACGCAGTATTTT	NA	TRBV3-1/TRBV3-2	NA	TRBJ2-3